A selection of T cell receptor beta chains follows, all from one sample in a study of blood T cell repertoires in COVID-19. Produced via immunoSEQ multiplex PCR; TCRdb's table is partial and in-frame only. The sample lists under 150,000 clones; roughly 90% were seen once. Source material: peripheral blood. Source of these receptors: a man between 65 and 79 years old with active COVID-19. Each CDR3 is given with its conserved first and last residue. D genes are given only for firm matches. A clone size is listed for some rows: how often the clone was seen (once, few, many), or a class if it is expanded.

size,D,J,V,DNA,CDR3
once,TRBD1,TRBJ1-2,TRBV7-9,TGTGCCAGCAGTCCTCCCAGGGGGCCTAACTATGGCTACACCTTC,CASSPPRGPNYGYTF
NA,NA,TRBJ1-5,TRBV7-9,TGTGCCAGCAGCTTAGACGGGGAAACGCCCCAGCATTTT,CASSLDGETPQHF
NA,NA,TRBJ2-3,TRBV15,TGTGCCACCAGCAGAGGGGAGACAGATACGCAGTATTTT,CATSRGETDTQYF
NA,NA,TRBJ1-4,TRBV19,TGTGCCAGTAGTACCGGGACACTTCGCGTTGAAAAACTGTTTTTT,CASSTGTLRVEKLFF
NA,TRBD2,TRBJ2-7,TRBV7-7,TGTGCTAGCAGCCAGGGTAGCGGGAGTTCCTACGAGCAGTACTTC,CASSQGSGSSYEQYF
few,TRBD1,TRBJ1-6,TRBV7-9,TGTGCCAGCAGTTTAGACAGGGTCGCCCTCCACTTT,CASSLDRVALHF
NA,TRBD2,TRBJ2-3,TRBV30,TGTGCCTGGACCTCCGGCCTAGCGGGAGGGCCAGATACGCAGTATTTT,CAWTSGLAGGPDTQYF
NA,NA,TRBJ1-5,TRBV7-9,TGTGCCAGCAGCAGGGACGGGAGAATTAATCAGCCCCAGCATTTT,CASSRDGRINQPQHF
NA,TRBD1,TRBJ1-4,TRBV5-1,TGCGCCAGCAGCTTCCGGGACAGTAATGAAAAACTGTTTTTT,CASSFRDSNEKLFF
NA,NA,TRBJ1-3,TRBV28,TGTGCCAAGTTTTCACTCTTCTCTGGAAACACCATATATTTT,CAKFSLFSGNTIYF
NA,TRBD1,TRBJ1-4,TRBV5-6,TGTGCCAGCAGCTTGAGACAGGGACGAAATGAAAAACTGTTTTTT,CASSLRQGRNEKLFF
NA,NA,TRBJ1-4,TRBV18,TGTGCCAGCTCGCCGAGGACACTCGATGAAAAACTGTTTTTT,CASSPRTLDEKLFF
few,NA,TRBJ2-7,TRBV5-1,TGCGCCAGCAGCTTGAGTGCCGGGGGAAGCTACGAGCAGTACTTC,CASSLSAGGSYEQYF
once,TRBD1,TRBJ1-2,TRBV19,TGTGCCAGTAGCGGGACAGGGGGCAACTATGGCTACACCTTC,CASSGTGGNYGYTF
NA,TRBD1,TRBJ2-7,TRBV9,TGTGCCAGCAGCGTAGGGGGACAGGCTTTCTACGAGCAGTACTTC,CASSVGGQAFYEQYF
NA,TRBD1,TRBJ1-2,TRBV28,TGTGCCAGCAGTCCCGGTGGACAGGGTTATAACTATGGCTACACCTTC,CASSPGGQGYNYGYTF
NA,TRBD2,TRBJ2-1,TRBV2,TGTGCCAGCAGTGATCTAGCGGGAGGGTTAATGCAGTTCTTC,CASSDLAGGLMQFF
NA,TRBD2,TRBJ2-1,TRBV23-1,TGCGCCAGCAGTCAATGGGAACAGGGTATTAAGCGGGAGGGCCCTCTGGATGAGCAGTTCTTC,CASSQWEQGIKREGPLDEQFF
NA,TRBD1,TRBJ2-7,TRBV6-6,TGTGCCAGCAGTGTAGACAGGGGCTACGAGCAGTACTTC,CASSVDRGYEQYF
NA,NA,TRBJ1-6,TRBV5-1,TGCGCCAGCAGCTTGGGGGGCCCTTCACCCCTCCACTTT,CASSLGGPSPLHF
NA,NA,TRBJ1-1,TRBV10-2,TGCGCCAGCAGTGAGGGGGGCTTTGAGGCTTTCTTT,CASSEGGFEAFF
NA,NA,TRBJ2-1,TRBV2,TGTGCCAGCAGTGAGGTCGGGAGTAGGGATGAGCAGTTCTTC,CASSEVGSRDEQFF
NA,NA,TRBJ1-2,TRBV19,TGTGCCAGTACGACAGAGCTTCCTAACTATGGCTACACCTTC,CASTTELPNYGYTF
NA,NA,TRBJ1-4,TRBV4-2,TGTGCCAGCAGCGCCCAGAGGGCGGCTAATGAAAAACTGTTTTTT,CASSAQRAANEKLFF
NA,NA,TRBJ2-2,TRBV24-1,TGTGCCACCAGAACAGGGTTTGGCACCGGGGAGCTGTTTTTT,CATRTGFGTGELFF
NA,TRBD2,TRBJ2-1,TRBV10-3,TGTGCCATCAGTGCGACTAGCGGGAGCTCGGATGAGCAGTTCTTC,CAISATSGSSDEQFF
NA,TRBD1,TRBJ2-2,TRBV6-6,TGTGCCAGCAGTTACTCACAGGGGGCCGGGGAGCTGTTTTTT,CASSYSQGAGELFF
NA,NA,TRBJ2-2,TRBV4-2,TGTGCCAGCAGCCAAGATGTGGCTAAGGGGACGAACACCGGGGAGCTGTTTTTT,CASSQDVAKGTNTGELFF
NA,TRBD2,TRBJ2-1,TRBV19,TGTGCCAGTAGCAAACTAGCGGGGCCAGGTACTTACAATGAGCAGTTCTTC,CASSKLAGPGTYNEQFF
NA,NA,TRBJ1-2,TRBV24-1,TGTGCCACCAGTGACAACACAGGTCCCAACTATGGCTACACCTTC,CATSDNTGPNYGYTF
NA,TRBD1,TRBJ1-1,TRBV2,TGTGCCAGCAGTGAACAGGGGGCAGTTTTGACTGAAGCTTTCTTT,CASSEQGAVLTEAFF
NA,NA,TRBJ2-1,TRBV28,TGTGCCAGCAGTTTGCGACTAGAATGGTTCTTC,CASSLRLEWFF
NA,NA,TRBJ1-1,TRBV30,TGTGCCTGGAGTGTACACAGGCCAAACACTGAAGCTTTCTTT,CAWSVHRPNTEAFF
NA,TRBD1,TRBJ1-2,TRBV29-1,TGCAGCGTAGGACAGGGAATGGACTATGGCTACACCTTC,CSVGQGMDYGYTF
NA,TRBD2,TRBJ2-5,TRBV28,TGTGCCAGCAGTTTAAGGCGGGAGTGGGAGACCCAGTACTTC,CASSLRREWETQYF
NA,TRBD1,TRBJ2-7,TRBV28,TGTGCCAGCAGTTGGACAGGCTACGAGCAGTACTTC,CASSWTGYEQYF
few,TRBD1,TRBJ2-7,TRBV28,TGTGCCAGCAGTTTAAACCCGGGACAGGGGAGGTCCTACGAGCAGTACTTC,CASSLNPGQGRSYEQYF
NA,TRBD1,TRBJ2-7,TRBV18,TGTGCCAGCTCACCACTCTTAGTGGGCAGGGGGTACGAGCAGTACTTC,CASSPLLVGRGYEQYF
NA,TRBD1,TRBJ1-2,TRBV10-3,TGTGCCATCAGTGAGTTAGGACAGGGCTCTGGCTACACCTTC,CAISELGQGSGYTF